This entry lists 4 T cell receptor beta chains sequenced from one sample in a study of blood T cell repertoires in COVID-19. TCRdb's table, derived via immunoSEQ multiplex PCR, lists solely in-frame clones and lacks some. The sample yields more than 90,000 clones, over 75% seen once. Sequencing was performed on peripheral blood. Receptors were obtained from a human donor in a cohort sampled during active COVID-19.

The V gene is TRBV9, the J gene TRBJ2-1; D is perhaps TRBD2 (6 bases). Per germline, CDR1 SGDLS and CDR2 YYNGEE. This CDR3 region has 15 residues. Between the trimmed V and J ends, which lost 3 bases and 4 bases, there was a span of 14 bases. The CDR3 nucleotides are TGTGCCAGCAGCGGTGGGCTAGCGACTTACAATGAGCAGTTCTTC. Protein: CASSGGLATYNEQFF.

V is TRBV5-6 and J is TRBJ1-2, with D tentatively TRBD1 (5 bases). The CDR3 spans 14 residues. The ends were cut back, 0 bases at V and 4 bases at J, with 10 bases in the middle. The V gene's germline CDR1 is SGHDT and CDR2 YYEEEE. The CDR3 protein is CASSLGGTGYGYTF. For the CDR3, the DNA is TGTGCCAGCAGCTTGGGCGGGACGGGCTATGGCTACACCTTC.

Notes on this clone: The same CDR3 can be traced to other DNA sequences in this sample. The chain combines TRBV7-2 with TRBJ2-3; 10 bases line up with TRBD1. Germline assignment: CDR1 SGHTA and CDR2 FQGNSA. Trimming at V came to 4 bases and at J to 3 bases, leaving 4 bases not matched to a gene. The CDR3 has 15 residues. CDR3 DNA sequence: TGTGCCAGCAGCTCAGACAGGGGGCTGACAGATACGCAGTATTTT. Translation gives CASSSDRGLTDTQYF.

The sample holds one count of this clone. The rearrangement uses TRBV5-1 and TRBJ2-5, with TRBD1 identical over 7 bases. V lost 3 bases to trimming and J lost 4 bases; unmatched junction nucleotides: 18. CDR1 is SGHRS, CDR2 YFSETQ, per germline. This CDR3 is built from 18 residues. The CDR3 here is CASSSGSLPGTEGETQYF. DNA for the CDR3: TGCGCCAGCAGCTCTGGATCCCTCCCCGGGACAGAGGGAGAGACCCAGTACTTC.